The clone carrying this TCR beta chain appeared many times. What it binds is unknown. These data are taken from a study of CD8 T cells in ankylosing spondylitis. Findings and caveats of the study: Significantly higher representation of disease-linked clones was reported for matched ankylosing spondylitis synovial fluid.

The CDR3 is made up of 16 amino acids. Trimming stripped 0 bases from V and 1 base from J, with 12 bases between. CDR1 and CDR2 from the germline V gene are SGDLS and YYNGEE. Construction of TCR beta libraries was performed using quantitative 5'-RACE with molecular barcodes. Using its own MiXCR run on the 5' RACE reads, TCRdb lists one record per CDR3 protein. The sample lists roughly 42,000 distinct CDR3 sequences; less than 3.5% were seen once. The receptor was isolated from a male donor with ankylosing spondylitis or in good health (not recorded which). The rearrangement uses TRBV9 and TRBJ2-3; D call uncertain. Sequencing was carried out using blood, either unsorted or a sorted T cell fraction (not recorded which). CDR3 DNA sequence: TGTGCCAGCAGCGTAGGGCTAGACACACGCACAGATACGCAGTATTTT. Its protein is CASSVGLDTRTDTQYF.